Each of the 5 T cell receptor beta chains below was sequenced from the same sample in a study of blood T cell repertoires in COVID-19. Sequencing was performed with immunoSEQ multiplex PCR; in TCRdb, only in-frame clones are kept and a portion is missing. The sample comprises hundreds of thousands of clones, about nine tenths of which are singletons, and under 0.3% rests with the top ten. The sequenced material came from peripheral blood. Receptors were obtained from a woman aged 18-29 years with acute or convalescent COVID-19.

J is TRBJ2-7 and V is TRBV21-1; TRBD1 is the table's D call and was not checked against the DNA. TRBV21-1 has pseudogene status. The CDR3 consists of 16 residues. This chain's CDR3 is CASSQPLDRGHNEQYF. CDR3 bases: TGTGCCAGCAGCCAACCTTTGGACAGGGGGCACAACGAGCAGTACTTC.

V gene TRBV9 combines with J gene TRBJ2-3, with TRBD2 as a possible D gene (6 bases). The germline V gene has CDR1 SGDLS and CDR2 YYNGEE. V lost 0 bases and J 3 bases, leaving 17 bases between the germline ends. The CDR3 covers 17 residues. The CDR3: CASSVDGKGGVTDTQYF. The CDR3 bases are TGTGCCAGCAGCGTAGATGGGAAAGGCGGGGTTACAGATACGCAGTATTTT.

The J gene is TRBJ2-1, the V gene TRBV11-2, with D unresolved. V dropped 0 bases and J dropped 0 bases, with 6 bases sitting between them. This CDR3 is built from 15 residues. Germline CDR1 is SGHAT and CDR2 is FQNNGV. The CDR3 nucleotides read TGTGCCAGCAGCTTAGACAGAAACTCCTACAATGAGCAGTTCTTC. Its translation is CASSLDRNSYNEQFF.

The rearrangement uses TRBV20-1 and TRBJ1-2; 7 bases fit TRBD1. The V segment lost 3 bases and the J segment 5 bases; nucleotides outside the gene matches: 12. This CDR3 contains 15 residues. Looked up from germline, CDR1 is DFQATT and CDR2 is SNEGSKA (reference sequence). The chain's CDR3 is CSASSSQGILYGYTF. CDR3 bases: TGCAGTGCTAGTTCGTCACAGGGGATATTATATGGCTACACCTTC.

The count of this clone is one. This chain joins TRBV13 and TRBJ2-1; 9 bases line up with TRBD2. Germline CDR1 is PRHDT and CDR2 is FYEKMQ (reference sequence). The CDR3 consists of 16 residues. Losses at the gene ends were 2 bases for V and 6 bases for J; bases not matched to a gene: 8. The CDR3, as DNA: TGTGCCAGCAGCTTAACTGGCGGGGGGGCAACCAATGAGCAGTTCTTC. Residues: CASSLTGGGATNEQFF.